This T cell receptor beta chain was sequenced during a study of beta chain features in type 1 diabetes. Each of the CD4+ naive, central memory, regulatory and stem cell-like memory populations was sorted via CD45RO/CCR7/CD25/CD127/CD95/CD27. Purity exceeded 95% in all sorted populations. This clone was counted between two and nine times. The entirety of the isolated RNA underwent reverse transcription, so expressed TCRB transcripts were sequenced. Libraries were prepared by immunoSEQ multiplex PCR; TCRdb keeps only in-frame clonotypes and omits some of them. The data hold under 950,000 clones, with 17% observed a single time. Trimming left V 4 bases short and J 4 bases short, with 13 bases between. Germline V CDR1 and CDR2: MDHEN, SYDVKM. This CDR3 contains 14 residues.

The origin of this receptor is a woman aged 18-29 years in good health. Material for sequencing was naive CD4+ T cells from blood. The chain combines TRBV28 with TRBJ2-5, with D unresolved. The DNA of the CDR3 is TGTGCCAGCAGTTCCTCCGTGGGGTTAGAGACCCAGTACTTC. It is translated as CASSSSVGLETQYF.